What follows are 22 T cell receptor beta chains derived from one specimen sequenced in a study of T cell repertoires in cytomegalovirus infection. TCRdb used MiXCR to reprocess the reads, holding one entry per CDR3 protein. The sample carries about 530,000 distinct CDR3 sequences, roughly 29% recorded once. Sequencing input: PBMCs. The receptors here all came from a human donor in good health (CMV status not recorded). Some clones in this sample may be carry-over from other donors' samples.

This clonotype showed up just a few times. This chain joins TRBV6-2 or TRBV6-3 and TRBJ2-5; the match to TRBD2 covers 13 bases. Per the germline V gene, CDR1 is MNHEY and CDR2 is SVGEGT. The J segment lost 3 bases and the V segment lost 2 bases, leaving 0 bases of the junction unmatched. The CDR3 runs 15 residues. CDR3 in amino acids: CASSYGTSGKETQYF. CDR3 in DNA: TGTGCCAGCAGTTACGGGACTAGCGGGAAAGAGACCCAGTACTTC.

In nucleotides, the CDR3 is TGTGCCAGCAGACGTCTGTTCTCCAGTGGAAACACCATATATTTT. Amino acid sequence: CASRRLFSSGNTIYF. The chain recombines TRBV6-1 with TRBJ1-3; D gene ambiguous. In germline, CDR1 is MNHNS, CDR2 SASEGT. The CDR3 length is 15 residues. V was clipped by 6 bases and J by 3 bases, with 15 bases between them.

The CDR3 loop is CASSSTLGSGGETQYF. The CDR3 coding sequence is TGTGCCAGCAGCTCGACCCTGGGGTCAGGCGGGGAGACCCAGTACTTC. The chain carries TRBV7-2 and TRBJ2-5; weak D call: TRBD2 (5 bases). V lost 4 bases and J 5 bases, leaving 20 bases between the germline ends. The CDR3 is made up of 16 amino acids. CDR1 and CDR2 from the germline V gene are SGHTA and FQGNSA.

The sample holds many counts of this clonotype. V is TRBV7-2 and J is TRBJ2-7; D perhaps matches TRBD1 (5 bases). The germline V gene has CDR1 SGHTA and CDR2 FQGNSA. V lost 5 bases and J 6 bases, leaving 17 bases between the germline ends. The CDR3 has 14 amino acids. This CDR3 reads CASSPTTGASEQYF. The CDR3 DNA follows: TGTGCCAGCAGCCCCACCACAGGTGCTAGCGAGCAGTACTTC. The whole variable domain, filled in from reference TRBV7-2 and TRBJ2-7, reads GAGVSQSPSNKVTEKGKDVELRCDPISGHTALYWYRQSLGQGLEFLIYFQGNSAPDKSGLPSDRFSAERTGGSVSTLTIQRTQQEDSAVYLCASSPTTGASEQYFGPGTRLTVT.

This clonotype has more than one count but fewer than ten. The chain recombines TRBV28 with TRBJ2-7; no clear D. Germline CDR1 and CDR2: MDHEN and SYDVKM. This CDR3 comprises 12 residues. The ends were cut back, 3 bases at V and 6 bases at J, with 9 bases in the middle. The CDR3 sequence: CASSLAETEQYF. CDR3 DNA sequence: TGTGCCAGCAGTTTGGCTGAAACCGAGCAGTACTTC.

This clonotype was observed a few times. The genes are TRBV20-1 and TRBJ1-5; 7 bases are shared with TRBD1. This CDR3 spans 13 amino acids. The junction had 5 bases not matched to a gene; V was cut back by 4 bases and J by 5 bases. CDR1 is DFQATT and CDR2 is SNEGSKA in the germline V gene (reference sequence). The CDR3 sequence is CSATTGVDQPQHF. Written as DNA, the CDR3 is TGCAGTGCTACCACAGGGGTCGATCAGCCCCAGCATTTT.

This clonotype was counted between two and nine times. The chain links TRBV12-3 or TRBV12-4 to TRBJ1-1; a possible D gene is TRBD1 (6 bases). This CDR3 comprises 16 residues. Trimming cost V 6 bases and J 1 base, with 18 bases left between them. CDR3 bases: TGTGCCAGCAGCAACTCCTGGGGGGCTGGGAACACTGAAGCTTTCTTT. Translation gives CASSNSWGAGNTEAFF.

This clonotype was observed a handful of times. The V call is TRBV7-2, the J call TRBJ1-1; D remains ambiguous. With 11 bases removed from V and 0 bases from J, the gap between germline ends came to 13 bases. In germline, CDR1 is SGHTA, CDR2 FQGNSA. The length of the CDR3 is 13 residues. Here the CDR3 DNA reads TGTGCCTTTCGTCTCGGGCTGAACACTGAAGCTTTCTTT. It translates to CAFRLGLNTEAFF.

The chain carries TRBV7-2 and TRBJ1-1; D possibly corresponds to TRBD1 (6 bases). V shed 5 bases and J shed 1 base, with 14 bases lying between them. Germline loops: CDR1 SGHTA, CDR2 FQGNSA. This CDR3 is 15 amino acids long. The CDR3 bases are TGTGCCAGCAGCCAGAGGGGGGGAAGGAACACTGAAGCTTTCTTT. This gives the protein CASSQRGGRNTEAFF.

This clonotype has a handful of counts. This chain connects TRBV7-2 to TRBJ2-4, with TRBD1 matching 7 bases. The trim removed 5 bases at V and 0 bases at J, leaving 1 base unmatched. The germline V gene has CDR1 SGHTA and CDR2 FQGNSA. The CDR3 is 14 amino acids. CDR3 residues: CASSTGVAKNIQYF. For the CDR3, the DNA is TGTGCCAGCAGCACAGGGGTAGCCAAAAACATTCAGTACTTC.

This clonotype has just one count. In DNA, the CDR3 is TGCAGTGCTAGCCCGGGCCCAAGAGATACGCAGTATTTT. Translation gives CSASPGPRDTQYF. The chain is built from TRBV20-1 and TRBJ2-3; D is unclear. CDR1 is DFQATT and CDR2 is SNEGSKA in the germline V gene (reference sequence). The CDR3 has 13 amino acids. V lost 3 bases to trimming and J lost 5 bases, with 12 bases between them.

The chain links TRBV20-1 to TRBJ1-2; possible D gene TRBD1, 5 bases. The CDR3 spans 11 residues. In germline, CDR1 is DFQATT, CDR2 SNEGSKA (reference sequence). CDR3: CTPWGNYGYTF. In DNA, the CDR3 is TGCACCCCCTGGGGGAACTATGGCTACACCTTC.

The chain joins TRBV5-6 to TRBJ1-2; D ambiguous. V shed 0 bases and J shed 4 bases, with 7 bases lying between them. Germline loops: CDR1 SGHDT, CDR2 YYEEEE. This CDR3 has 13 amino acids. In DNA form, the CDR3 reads TGTGCCAGCAGCTTGGCCCGGAGCTATGGCTACACCTTC. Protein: CASSLARSYGYTF.

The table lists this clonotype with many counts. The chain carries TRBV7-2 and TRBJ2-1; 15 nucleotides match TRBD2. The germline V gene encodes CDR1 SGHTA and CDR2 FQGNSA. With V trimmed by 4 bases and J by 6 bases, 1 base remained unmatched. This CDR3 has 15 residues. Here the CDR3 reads CASSSGLAGGNEQFF. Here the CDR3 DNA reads TGTGCCAGCAGCTCGGGACTAGCGGGAGGCAATGAGCAGTTCTTC.

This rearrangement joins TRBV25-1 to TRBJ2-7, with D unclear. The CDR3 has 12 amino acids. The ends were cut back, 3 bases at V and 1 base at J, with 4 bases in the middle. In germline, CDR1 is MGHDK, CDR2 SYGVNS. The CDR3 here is CASSDISYEQYF. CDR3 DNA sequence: TGTGCCAGCAGTGACATATCCTACGAGCAGTACTTC.

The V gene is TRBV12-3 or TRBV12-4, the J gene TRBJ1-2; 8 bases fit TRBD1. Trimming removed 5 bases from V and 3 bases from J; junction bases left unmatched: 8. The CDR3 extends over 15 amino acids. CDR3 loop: CASSPRTGGYYGYTF. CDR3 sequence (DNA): TGTGCCAGCAGTCCCCGCACAGGGGGTTACTATGGCTACACCTTC.

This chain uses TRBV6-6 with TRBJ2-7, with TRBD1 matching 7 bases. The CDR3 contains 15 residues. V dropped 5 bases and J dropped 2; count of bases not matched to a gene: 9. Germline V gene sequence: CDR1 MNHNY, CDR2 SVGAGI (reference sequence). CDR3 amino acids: CASSKRQGVTYEQYF. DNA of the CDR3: TGTGCCAGCAGTAAACGACAGGGAGTTACCTACGAGCAGTACTTC.

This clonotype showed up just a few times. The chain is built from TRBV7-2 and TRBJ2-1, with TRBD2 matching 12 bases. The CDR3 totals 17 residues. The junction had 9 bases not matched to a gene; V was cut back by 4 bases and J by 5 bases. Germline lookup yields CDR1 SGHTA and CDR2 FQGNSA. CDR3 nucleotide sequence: TGTGCCAGCAGCTCTGCTAGCGGGGGGGCGGGGAACAATGAGCAGTTCTTC. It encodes CASSSASGGAGNNEQFF.

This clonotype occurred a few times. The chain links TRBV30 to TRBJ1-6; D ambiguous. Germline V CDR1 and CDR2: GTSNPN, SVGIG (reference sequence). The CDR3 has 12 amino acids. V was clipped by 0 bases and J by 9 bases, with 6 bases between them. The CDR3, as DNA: TGTGCCTGGAGTGTTGGAATTTCACCCCTCCACTTT. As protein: CAWSVGISPLHF.

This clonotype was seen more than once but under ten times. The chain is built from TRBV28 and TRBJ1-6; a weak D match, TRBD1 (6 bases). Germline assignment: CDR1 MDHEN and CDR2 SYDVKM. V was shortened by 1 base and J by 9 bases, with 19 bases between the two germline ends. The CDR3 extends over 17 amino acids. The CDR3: CASSLFPLQGSGSPLHF. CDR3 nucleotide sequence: TGTGCCAGCAGTTTATTCCCCTTACAGGGAAGTGGTTCACCCCTCCACTTT.

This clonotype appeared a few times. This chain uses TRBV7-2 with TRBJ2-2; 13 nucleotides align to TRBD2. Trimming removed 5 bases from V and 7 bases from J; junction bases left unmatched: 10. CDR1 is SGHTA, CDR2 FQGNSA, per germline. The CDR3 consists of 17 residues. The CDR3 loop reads CASSLWTSGSKGGELFF. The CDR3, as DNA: TGTGCCAGCAGCCTTTGGACTAGCGGGAGTAAAGGCGGGGAGCTGTTTTTT.

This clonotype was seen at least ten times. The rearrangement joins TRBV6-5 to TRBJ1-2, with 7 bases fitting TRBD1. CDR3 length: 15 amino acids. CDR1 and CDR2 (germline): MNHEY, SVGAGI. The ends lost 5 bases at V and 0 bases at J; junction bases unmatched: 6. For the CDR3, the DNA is TGTGCCAGCAGTCATGGGACAGAGACTAACTATGGCTACACCTTC. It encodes CASSHGTETNYGYTF.